One and the same sample provided the 18 T cell receptor beta chains below, sequenced in a study of T-cell memory formation after mild COVID-19. A single record per CDR3 protein comes from TCRdb applying MiXCR to the 5' RACE reads. There are around 510,000 distinct CDR3 sequences in the sample; less than 25% occur only once, and roughly 9.1% lies in the top ten. The sequenced sample was PBMCs or a T cell subset sorted from them (not recorded which). These receptors were collected from an adult woman who had mild COVID-19 (a few samples of this study predate the infection). Cell type and time point are not known.

The chain recombines TRBV11-3 with TRBJ2-1, with a tentative D call TRBD1 (5 bases). Deletions cut 4 bases from V and 1 base from J, with 11 bases between. In germline, CDR1 is SGHNT, CDR2 YENEEA. CDR3 length equals 15 residues. The CDR3 loop is CASSSRQGSYNEQFF. CDR3 DNA sequence: TGTGCCAGCAGCTCCCGCCAGGGATCCTACAATGAGCAGTTCTTC.

This clonotype was counted a single time. The chain is built from TRBV7-2 and TRBJ2-5; 10 bases are shared with TRBD1. The CDR3 runs 14 residues. Germline V gene lookup returns CDR1 SGHTA and CDR2 FQGNSA. Germline trimming cut 5 bases from V and 5 bases from J; bases unmatched to any gene: 5. The CDR3 protein is CASSMTGGSETQYF. The CDR3 DNA reads as TGTGCCAGCAGCATGACAGGGGGCTCGGAGACCCAGTACTTC.

The V call is TRBV12-3 or TRBV12-4, the J call TRBJ2-7, with D perhaps TRBD1 or TRBD2 (5 bases each). The V and J ends lost 5 bases and 7 bases respectively, with 18 bases between them. CDR3 length: 14 amino acids. The CDR3 here is CASSPISGSREQYF. Written as DNA, the CDR3 is TGTGCCAGCAGTCCCATTTCAGGGAGTAGGGAGCAGTACTTC.

This chain joins TRBV9 and TRBJ2-1; D unclear. This CDR3 is built from 13 residues. Deletions cut 2 bases from V and 5 bases from J, with 8 bases between. CDR1 is SGDLS and CDR2 is YYNGEE in the germline V gene. CDR3 nucleotides: TGTGCCAGCAGCGTGAGTAGTAACAATGAGCAGTTCTTC. Its protein product is CASSVSSNNEQFF.

This clonotype was counted only a few times. The V call is TRBV7-9, the J call TRBJ1-2; D not certain. Germline CDR1 reads SEHNR; CDR2 reads FQNEAQ (reference sequence). The CDR3 length is 13 residues. V was trimmed by 1 base and J by 6 bases, leaving 9 bases between them. The CDR3 DNA reads TGTGCCAGCAGCTTAGTAGAAACAGATGGCTACACCTTC. Encoded protein: CASSLVETDGYTF.

J is TRBJ1-1 and V is TRBV19; no firm D call. V lost 6 bases and J lost 1, with 12 bases in between. CDR1 and CDR2 from the germline V gene are LNHDA and SQIVND (reference sequence). The CDR3 length is 14 residues. CDR3 sequence reads: CASRPFGGNTEAFF. CDR3 coding DNA: TGTGCCAGTAGGCCCTTCGGAGGGAACACTGAAGCTTTCTTT.

This clonotype was counted a few times. The J gene is TRBJ2-1, the V gene TRBV4-2; either TRBD1 or TRBD2 may fit D (5 bases each). CDR1 is LGHNA and CDR2 is YNFKEQ in the germline V gene. Trimming took 1 base from V and 0 from J, leaving 13 bases between them. The CDR3 is 17 amino acids. In DNA, the CDR3 is TGTGCCAGCAGCCAAGCACTAGGGGCCAGCTCCTACAATGAGCAGTTCTTC. It translates to CASSQALGASSYNEQFF.

The chain recombines TRBV19 with TRBJ1-1, with unresolved D. The ends were cut back, 0 bases at V and 6 bases at J, with 11 bases in the middle. The CDR3 spans 14 residues. Germline lookup yields CDR1 LNHDA and CDR2 SQIVND (reference sequence). CDR3 DNA: TGTGCCAGTAGTATAGATCATGGGAGGGCTGAAGCTTTCTTT. Its translation is CASSIDHGRAEAFF.

This clonotype was seen more than once but under ten times. This chain uses TRBV27 with TRBJ1-2, with D perhaps matching TRBD1 (5 bases). V lost 5 bases to trimming and J lost 4 bases, with 17 bases between them. The CDR3 is 15 residues long. Germline V gives CDR1 MNHEY, CDR2 SMNVEV (reference sequence). The CDR3 DNA sequence: TGTGCCAGCAGTCCCACCGTCCAGGGCCTCTATGGCTACACCTTC. Residues: CASSPTVQGLYGYTF.

The chain employs TRBV24-1 and TRBJ2-5; the D gene is possibly TRBD2 (7 bases). With 6 bases removed from V and 3 bases from J, the gap between germline ends came to 16 bases. Germline values: CDR1 KGHDR, CDR2 SFDVKD. The CDR3 consists of 15 residues. CDR3 region: CATSRGGGNEETQYF. DNA of the CDR3: TGTGCCACCAGTCGGGGAGGGGGTAACGAAGAGACCCAGTACTTC.

The V gene is TRBV20-1, the J gene TRBJ1-1; no definite D call. Per the germline V gene, CDR1 is DFQATT and CDR2 is SNEGSKA (reference sequence). Trimming removed 3 bases at V and 2 bases at J, with 13 bases between. This CDR3 spans 14 amino acids. The CDR3 region is CSASRIGFNTEAFF. The CDR3 nucleotides read TGCAGTGCTAGTCGGATAGGCTTCAACACTGAAGCTTTCTTT.

This clonotype has a handful of counts. The V call is TRBV3-1, the J call TRBJ1-1; weak D call: TRBD1 (5 bases). CDR3 size: 13 residues. CDR1 LGHDT and CDR2 YNNKEL come from the germline V gene (reference sequence). Trimming left V 1 base short and J 8 bases short, with 11 bases between. DNA of the CDR3: TGTGCCAGCAGCCAAGGGGCGAGGGGCGAAGCTTTCTTT. Translation: CASSQGARGEAFF.

The CDR3, as DNA: TGTGCCAGCAGCGTATCAGGGGCTGGAAACACCATATATTTT. Encoded protein: CASSVSGAGNTIYF. The chain carries TRBV9 and TRBJ1-3, with TRBD1 as a possible D gene (6 bases). Germline loops: CDR1 SGDLS, CDR2 YYNGEE. This CDR3 region has 14 residues. Trimming cost V 1 base and J 2 bases, with 7 bases left between them.

CDR3 nucleotide sequence: TGCAGTGCTCAGGGGATGGGCTCGCCCCAGCATTTT. Translation gives CSAQGMGSPQHF. This chain joins TRBV20-1 and TRBJ1-5, with D perhaps TRBD1 (6 bases). Trimming shortened V by 5 bases and J by 9 bases, and 14 bases separated the two germline ends. The CDR3 is made up of 12 amino acids. Germline V gives CDR1 DFQATT, CDR2 SNEGSKA (reference sequence).

There are a few counts of this clonotype. The chain carries TRBV10-3 and TRBJ2-3; weak D call: TRBD2 (5 bases). CDR3 length: 15 residues. Germline values: CDR1 ENHRY, CDR2 SYGVKD. The V and J ends lost 3 bases and 3 bases respectively, with 13 bases between them. CDR3: CAISEGPGGTDTQYF. In nucleotides, the CDR3 is TGTGCCATCAGTGAAGGGCCGGGCGGGACAGATACGCAGTATTTT.

Ten or more counts support this clonotype. The V gene is TRBV12-3 or TRBV12-4, the J gene TRBJ2-5, with D perhaps TRBD2 (6 bases). This CDR3 has 14 residues. Trimming stripped 7 bases from V and 4 bases from J, with 16 bases between. The CDR3 DNA sequence: TGTGCCAGCATCTTAGGAGGGAGCAGAGAGACCCAGTACTTC. Amino acid sequence: CASILGGSRETQYF.

This clonotype was detected only a few times. This chain links TRBV11-2 with TRBJ1-3, with unresolved D. Germline CDR1 reads SGHAT; CDR2 reads FQNNGV. The length of the CDR3 is 13 residues. The ends were cut back, 5 bases at V and 7 bases at J, with 12 bases in the middle. CDR3 sequence reads: CASSPRAGNTIYF. The CDR3, as DNA: TGTGCCAGCAGCCCCCGGGCGGGGAACACCATATATTTT.

In its sample, this clonotype was seen many times. V and J are TRBV20-1 and TRBJ2-1; D may be TRBD2 (5 bases). Looked up from germline, CDR1 is DFQATT and CDR2 is SNEGSKA (reference sequence). The ends were cut back, 1 base at V and 6 bases at J, with 13 bases in the middle. CDR3 length: 14 amino acids. The CDR3 DNA reads as TGCAGTGCTAGAGGAAGGCTAGCCGGCAATGAGCAGTTCTTC. Translation: CSARGRLAGNEQFF.